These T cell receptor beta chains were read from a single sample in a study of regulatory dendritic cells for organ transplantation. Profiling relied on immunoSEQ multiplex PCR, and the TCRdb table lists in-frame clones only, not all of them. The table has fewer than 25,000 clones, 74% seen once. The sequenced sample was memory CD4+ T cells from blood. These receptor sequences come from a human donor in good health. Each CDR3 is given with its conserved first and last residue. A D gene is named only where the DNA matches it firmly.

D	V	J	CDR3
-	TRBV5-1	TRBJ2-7	CASSLGGQTLHEQYF
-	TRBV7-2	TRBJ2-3	CASRPLGGGDTQYF
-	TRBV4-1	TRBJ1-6	CASSQENRANYNSPLHF
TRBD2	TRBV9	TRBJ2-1	CASSRLAGGNEQFF
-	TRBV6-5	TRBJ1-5	CASSSFNQPQHF
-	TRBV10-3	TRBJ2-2	CATVQGTDTGELFF
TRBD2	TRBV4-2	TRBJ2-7	CASSQVGGGTYEQYF
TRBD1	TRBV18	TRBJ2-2	CASSRQGANTGELFF
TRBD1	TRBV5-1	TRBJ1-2	CASSSLGQGYGYTF
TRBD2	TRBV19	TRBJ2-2	CASSIELQRGGTGELFF
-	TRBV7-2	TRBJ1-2	CASSLPQDYGYTF
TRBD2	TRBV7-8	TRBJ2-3	CASSLARVLGRGESTDTQYF
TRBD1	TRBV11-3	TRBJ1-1	CASSLDLTGGNTEAFF
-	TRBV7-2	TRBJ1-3	CASRSWEGSNTIYF
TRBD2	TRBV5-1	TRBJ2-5	CASSRTSGEGETQYF